The next 23 T cell receptor beta chains were all read from a single sample in a study of blood T cells in healthy people across ages. A second PCR of 7 to 11 cycles used a sample-barcoded 5' primer and a J-beta primer mix. TCRdb reprocessed the 5' RACE reads with MiXCR, giving one entry per CDR3 protein. The data contain over a million distinct CDR3 sequences, about 40% of them seen just once; the ten biggest clones take up around 8%. The source material was blood. These receptors came from a woman under 30 in good health.

The rearrangement uses TRBV12-3 or TRBV12-4 and TRBJ1-2; 11 bases are shared with TRBD1. This CDR3 region has 14 residues. Trimming cost V 5 bases and J 7 bases; bases outside gene matches: 6. The CDR3 DNA follows: TGTGCCAGCAGTATCGGGACAGGGGGTAGTGGCTACACCTTC. Protein: CASSIGTGGSGYTF.

The CDR3 nucleotides read TGTGCCATCAGTGAGTCGACCAGTCCGCAGTACTTC. It specifies CAISESTSPQYF. The chain couples TRBV10-3 to TRBJ2-7; D gene uncertain. Germline-derived CDR1 and CDR2 are ENHRY and SYGVKD. Deletions cut 0 bases from V and 9 bases from J, with 9 bases between. The CDR3 is 12 amino acids.

The chain employs TRBV6-5 and TRBJ2-3; 10 bases are shared with TRBD1. The length of the CDR3 is 15 residues. The V gene end was trimmed by 5 bases and the J gene end by 5 bases; junction bases not matched to a gene: 7. CDR1 and CDR2 from the germline V gene are MNHEY and SVGAGI. The CDR3 reads CASSPRDRGEDTQYF. CDR3 in DNA: TGTGCCAGCAGTCCCCGGGACAGGGGTGAAGATACGCAGTATTTT.

The chain recombines TRBV6-6 with TRBJ2-1; either TRBD1 or TRBD2 may supply D (5 bases each). CDR3 length: 13 amino acids. Germline CDR1 MNHNY, CDR2 SVGAGI (reference sequence). Trimming removed 7 bases from V and 10 bases from J, with 17 bases in between. Written as DNA, the CDR3 is TGTGCCAGCACCACTAACCGGGGCAGCGAGCAGTTCTTC. Translated: CASTTNRGSEQFF.

V is TRBV29-1 and J is TRBJ2-5, with a tentative D call TRBD1 (6 bases). This CDR3 has 12 amino acids. Per the germline V gene, CDR1 is SQVTM and CDR2 is ANQGSEA. With 5 bases removed from V and 3 bases from J, the gap between germline ends came to 10 bases. The CDR3 reads CSVHTGKETQYF. CDR3 DNA sequence: TGCAGCGTTCATACAGGGAAAGAGACCCAGTACTTC.

In its sample, this clonotype was seen many times. The V and J genes are TRBV6-1 and TRBJ2-1; 12 nucleotides match TRBD2. CDR3 length: 18 residues. Germline assignment: CDR1 MNHNS and CDR2 SASEGT. V was pared by 3 bases and J by 7 bases, with 13 bases of the junction left unmatched. As DNA, the CDR3 is TGTGCCAGCAGTGATCTTACTGGACTAGCGGGATGGAGTAATGAGCAGTTCTTC. Its protein product is CASSDLTGLAGWSNEQFF.

There are a few counts of this clonotype. The chain joins TRBV29-1 to TRBJ2-3, with TRBD2 matching over 12 bases. The CDR3 has 15 amino acids. CDR1 is SQVTM, CDR2 ANQGSEA, per germline. Germline trimming cut 5 bases from V and 2 bases from J; bases unmatched to any gene: 5. The CDR3 reads CSVRTSGAVTDTQYF. CDR3 coding DNA: TGCAGCGTTAGGACTAGCGGGGCAGTCACAGATACGCAGTATTTT.

The chain uses TRBV5-1 and TRBJ2-1; 8 bases map to TRBD2. Per the germline V gene, CDR1 is SGHRS and CDR2 is YFSETQ. Trimming took 5 bases from V and 10 from J; bases not matched to a gene: 14. The CDR3 covers 15 residues. The CDR3 nucleotides are TGCGCCAGCAGTTACGGAGGGCTAGCGGGCCCAGAGCAGTTCTTC. Protein sequence: CASSYGGLAGPEQFF.

The rearrangement joins TRBV5-1 to TRBJ1-1, with TRBD1 matching over 8 bases. This CDR3 is built from 16 residues. Germline V gene data show CDR1 as SGHRS and CDR2 as YFSETQ. The trim removed 0 bases at V and 7 bases at J, leaving 11 bases unmatched. CDR3 in DNA: TGCGCCAGCAGCTTGGCACAGGGGGGATTTAACGGTGAAGCTTTCTTT. It is translated as CASSLAQGGFNGEAFF.

This clonotype was seen only a few times. This chain uses TRBV16 with TRBJ2-3; D is uncertain. Trimming stripped 7 bases from V and 1 base from J, with 15 bases between. Looked up from germline, CDR1 is KGHSY and CDR2 is FQNENV. The CDR3 runs to 15 residues. The CDR3 region is CASTPWKLGTDTQYF. The CDR3 nucleotides read TGTGCCAGCACCCCGTGGAAACTGGGCACAGATACGCAGTATTTT.

V and J are TRBV4-1 and TRBJ1-4, with D possibly TRBD1 on 5 matching bases. The CDR3 covers 15 residues. Germline lookup yields CDR1 MGHRA and CDR2 YSYEKL. Trimming pared 4 bases from V and 8 bases from J, leaving 17 bases between. The CDR3 region has the DNA TGCGCCAGCAGCCCTTCTCCGGGGCATGGGGAAAAACTGTTTTTT. Protein sequence: CASSPSPGHGEKLFF.

A word on this clonotype: Sequence at one end of the junction differs from germline and may be a read error. The V and J genes are TRBV25-1 and TRBJ2-1; 10 bases are a match to TRBD2. Germline V CDR1 and CDR2: MGHDK, SYGVNS. This CDR3 comprises 18 residues. DNA of the CDR3: TGTGCCAGAAGTGAATCGGGTAGAGTAACTAGCGGGAAAAATGAGCAGTTCTTC. This codes for CARSESGRVTSGKNEQFF.

On this clonotype itself: Germline and junction disagree at one end, which may indicate a read error. CDR3 coding DNA: TGTGTCAGCAGCCCTTTAGCGGGGGGGCCAAACAATGAGCAGTTCTTC. As protein: CVSSPLAGGPNNEQFF. The chain joins TRBV3-1 to TRBJ2-1; 11 bases are shared with TRBD2. Germline values: CDR1 LGHDT, CDR2 YNNKEL (reference sequence). This CDR3 region has 16 residues.

The rearrangement links TRBV12-3 or TRBV12-4 to TRBJ1-4, with no clear D. V was clipped by 6 bases and J by 4 bases, with 12 bases between them. The CDR3 totals 14 residues. CDR3 residues: CASSPMRDNEKLFF. Written as DNA, the CDR3 is TGTGCCAGCAGCCCCATGCGGGATAATGAAAAACTGTTTTTT.

This chain connects TRBV21-1 to TRBJ1-6. TRBV21-1 represents a pseudogene. This CDR3 has 17 amino acids. The DNA for the CDR3 is TGTGCCAGCGGAAGAAAGCGGGCGGGGTCCTATAATTCACCCCTCCACTTT. This translates into CASGRKRAGSYNSPLHF.

In nucleotides, the CDR3 is TGTGCCAGCAGCCAAGACGGTCTATCTAGCGGGTACAATGAGCAGTACTTC. This sequence encodes CASSQDGLSSGYNEQYF. V and J are TRBV4-2 and TRBJ2-5, with 8 bases lining up with TRBD2. V lost 0 bases and J lost 11; bases outside the gene matches: 17. CDR3 length: 17 residues. CDR1 LGHNA and CDR2 YNFKEQ come from the germline V gene.

This clonotype was seen just once. The chain carries TRBV6-6 and TRBJ2-5; no clear D gene. Germline CDR1 and CDR2: MNHNY and SVGAGI (reference sequence). The ends were cut back, 0 bases at V and 0 bases at J, with 11 bases in the middle. CDR3 length: 16 residues. DNA of the CDR3: TGTGCCAGCAGTTACTCCATAGGGCTGTACCAAGAGACCCAGTACTTC. Translating it yields CASSYSIGLYQETQYF.

This clonotype was counted only a few times. This chain uses TRBV7-9 with TRBJ2-5, with 7 bases aligning to TRBD2. Germline V gene data show CDR1 as SEHNR and CDR2 as FQNEAQ (reference sequence). The CDR3 length is 14 residues. Losses at the gene ends were 5 bases for V and 4 bases for J; bases not matched to a gene: 7. Here the CDR3 DNA reads TGTGCCAGCAGCGTATCGGGGGGAGGAGAGACCCAGTACTTC. Protein product: CASSVSGGGETQYF.

V gene TRBV27 combines with J gene TRBJ2-5; D tentatively reads TRBD1 or TRBD2 (6 bases each). CDR3 length: 12 amino acids. V lost 6 bases and J 5 bases, leaving 10 bases between the germline ends. Germline assignment: CDR1 MNHEY and CDR2 SMNVEV (reference sequence). DNA of the CDR3: TGTGCCAGCAGCTGGAGGGGGGAGACCCAGTACTTC. Protein product: CASSWRGETQYF.

This clonotype was detected only a few times. V usage is TRBV5-1 and J usage is TRBJ2-7, with a possible D match to TRBD1 (6 bases). The CDR3 length is 13 residues. The V gene lost 6 bases and the J gene lost 0 bases, with 10 bases spanning the gap. Germline V gene data show CDR1 as SGHRS and CDR2 as YFSETQ. Here the CDR3 DNA reads TGCGCCAGCACCCCGGACAGCTCCTACGAGCAGTACTTC. It specifies CASTPDSSYEQYF.

This chain links TRBV3-1 with TRBJ2-1, with a possible D match to TRBD2 (6 bases). Trimming removed 3 bases at V and 7 bases at J, with 16 bases between. The CDR3 spans 15 residues. Germline assignment: CDR1 LGHDT and CDR2 YNNKEL (reference sequence). The CDR3 here is CASSQTRGLGNEQFF. CDR3 sequence (DNA): TGTGCCAGCAGCCAGACTAGGGGCTTGGGGAATGAGCAGTTCTTC.

The rearrangement uses TRBV3-1 and TRBJ1-4, with 8 bases lining up with TRBD1. Looked up from germline, CDR1 is LGHDT and CDR2 is YNNKEL (reference sequence). J gave up 8 bases and V 5 bases, and 7 bases lay outside the gene matches. The CDR3 totals 14 residues. The CDR3 sequence is CASSTGQGEEKLFF. For the CDR3, the DNA is TGTGCCAGCAGCACCGGACAGGGAGAAGAAAAACTGTTTTTT.

CDR3 residues: CATSGRTSGSYEQYF. The CDR3 DNA sequence: TGTGCCACCAGCGGCAGGACTAGCGGGAGTTACGAGCAGTACTTC. V gene TRBV15 combines with J gene TRBJ2-7; TRBD2 agrees at 13 bases. The germline V gene has CDR1 LNHNV and CDR2 YYDKDF (reference sequence). After removal of 5 bases from V and 4 bases from J, the junction contained 5 bases not matched to a gene. This CDR3 spans 15 amino acids.